The 15 T cell receptor beta chains in this list originate from one sample, sequenced in a study of OX40 agonist ivuxolimab in advanced cancers. The method was immunoSEQ multiplex PCR; TCRdb's version includes in-frame clones alone and lacks a portion of them. This table holds under 12,000 clones, roughly 86% found once. Here the sequenced sample was CD4+ or CD8+ T cells sorted from blood, taken in a trial of the OX40 agonist ivuxolimab. These receptors were collected from an adult with an advanced solid tumor such as melanoma, head and neck, liver or kidney cancer.

The rearrangement links TRBV19 to TRBJ1-4, with D unresolved. Germline assignment: CDR1 LNHDA and CDR2 SQIVND (reference sequence). The CDR3 has 13 amino acids. Trimming left V 4 bases short and J 0 bases short, with 3 bases between. CDR3 DNA sequence: TGTGCCAGTAGTAATCCAACTAATGAAAAACTGTTTTTT. Translating it yields CASSNPTNEKLFF.

The V call is TRBV27, the J call TRBJ2-7, with D possibly being TRBD2 (5 bases). V shed 4 bases and J shed 7 bases, with 14 bases lying between them. The CDR3 totals 13 residues. The V gene's germline CDR1 is MNHEY and CDR2 SMNVEV (reference sequence). CDR3 region: CASSSASTGEQYF. The CDR3 DNA is TGTGCCAGCAGTTCCGCCAGTACGGGGGAGCAGTACTTC.

The V and J genes are TRBV7-6 and TRBJ1-2, with D possibly being TRBD1 (6 bases). The V and J ends lost 1 base and 6 bases respectively, with 18 bases between them. Germline values: CDR1 SGHVS, CDR2 FNYEAQ. The CDR3 consists of 16 residues. This CDR3 reads CASSLGYPGENDGYTF. CDR3 nucleotides: TGTGCCAGCAGCTTAGGATACCCAGGGGAGAATGATGGCTACACCTTC.

The V gene is TRBV2, the J gene TRBJ2-4, with 7 bases lining up with TRBD2. J was trimmed by 0 bases and V by 5 bases; bases with no gene match: 22. CDR3 length equals 21 residues. Per the germline V gene, CDR1 is SNHLY and CDR2 is FYNNEI. The CDR3 reads CASSQDPGASGDLLAKNIQYF. In nucleotides, the CDR3 is TGTGCCAGCAGTCAGGACCCTGGAGCTAGCGGAGATCTCCTAGCCAAAAACATTCAGTACTTC.

The V and J genes are TRBV6-5 and TRBJ2-5; D might be TRBD2 (5 bases). CDR1 is MNHEY, CDR2 SVGAGI, per germline. The CDR3 consists of 14 residues. V lost 0 bases and J lost 4, with 9 bases in between. The CDR3 DNA reads TGTGCCAGCAGTTACTCGTGGGCGGGAGAGACCCAGTACTTC. This codes for CASSYSWAGETQYF.

The chain uses TRBV29-1 and TRBJ2-6, with a tentative D call TRBD1 (6 bases). This CDR3 spans 12 amino acids. Germline V CDR1 and CDR2: SQVTM, ANQGSEA. Deletions cut 6 bases from V and 7 bases from J, with 10 bases between. CDR3 region: CSVLGTANVLTF. The CDR3, as DNA: TGCAGCGTCCTCGGGACAGCCAACGTCCTGACTTTC.

The chain is built from TRBV14 and TRBJ2-5; D is uncertain. The CDR3 has 14 residues. Germline values: CDR1 SGHDN, CDR2 FVKESK. The V gene lost 1 base and the J gene lost 0 bases, with 6 bases spanning the gap. CDR3 amino acids: CASSQAPYQETQYF. As DNA, the CDR3 is TGTGCCAGCAGCCAAGCACCGTACCAAGAGACCCAGTACTTC.

Note on this clone: This may arise from a read error, as a much more abundant clone is one base away. The rearrangement links TRBV6-1 to TRBJ1-1, with unresolved D. The CDR3 sequence is 14 residues long. CDR1 is MNHNS, CDR2 SASEGT, per germline. CDR3 region: CASSDLSPNTGAFF. For the CDR3, the DNA is TGTGCCAGCAGTGATCTCTCTCCGAACACTGGAGCTTTCTTT.

The chain has TRBV12-2 and TRBJ1-2; the table's TRBD1 call for D was not verified on the DNA. TRBV12-2 is classified as a pseudogene. The CDR3 extends over 18 amino acids. DNA of the CDR3: TGTGCAAGTCGCTTAGAATCAATCCCGGGACATAATAACTATGGCTACACCTTC. Protein: CASRLESIPGHNNYGYTF.

CDR3 sequence (DNA): TGTGCCAGCAGCTTAGAGAGGGCGCACTACGAGCAGTACTTC. Its translation is CASSLERAHYEQYF. The chain uses TRBV7-2 and TRBJ2-7, with D possibly matching TRBD2 (5 bases). Germline values: CDR1 SGHTA, CDR2 FQGNSA. V was pared by 1 base and J by 3 bases, with 10 bases between. This CDR3 contains 14 residues.

J is TRBJ2-7 and V is TRBV9, with D uncertain. The germline V gene encodes CDR1 SGDLS and CDR2 YYNGEE. CDR3 length: 15 amino acids. With 4 bases removed from V and 2 bases from J, the gap between germline ends came to 16 bases. The CDR3 nucleotides are TGTGCCAGCAGCCCAGAAGCCGGGTCCCCCTACGAGCAGTACTTC. Amino acids: CASSPEAGSPYEQYF.

V gene TRBV6-6 combines with J gene TRBJ2-2; D uncertain. Germline V gene lookup returns CDR1 MNHNY and CDR2 SVGAGI (reference sequence). The ends were cut back, 6 bases at V and 5 bases at J, with 10 bases in the middle. This CDR3 is built from 13 residues. CDR3 in DNA: TGTGCCAGCAGACCCACAGAAACCGGGGAGCTGTTTTTT. The encoded protein is CASRPTETGELFF.

The rearrangement uses TRBV10-3 and TRBJ1-1; TRBD1 is a possible D gene (6 bases). Germline CDR1 reads ENHRY; CDR2 reads SYGVKD. The CDR3 consists of 17 residues. V gave up 0 bases and J gave up 0 bases, with 14 bases separating them. The CDR3 coding sequence is TGTGCCATCAGTGAGTCGACTCGAGGGGGGGTGAACACTGAAGCTTTCTTT. Translation gives CAISESTRGGVNTEAFF.

This chain uses TRBV11-2 with TRBJ2-5; TRBD1 agrees at 7 bases. The CDR3 is made up of 14 amino acids. Germline CDR1 is SGHAT and CDR2 is FQNNGV. After removal of 6 bases from V and 5 bases from J, the junction contained 9 bases not matched to a gene. The CDR3 DNA reads as TGTGCCAGCAGGCCGACAGGGTCTCTCGAGACCCAGTACTTC. It specifies CASRPTGSLETQYF. Full variable domain (outside the CDR3, taken from reference TRBV11-2 and TRBJ2-5): EAGVAQSPRYKIIEKRQSVAFWCNPISGHATLYWYQQILGQGPKLLIQFQNNGVVDDSQLPKDRFSAERLKGVDSTLKIQPAKLEDSAVYLCASRPTGSLETQYFGPGTRLLVL.

This clone has a handful of counts. The chain is built from TRBV7-2 and TRBJ2-1; TRBD2 aligns across 11 bases. Germline V CDR1 and CDR2: SGHTA, FQGNSA. J was trimmed by 5 bases and V by 7 bases; bases with no gene match: 10. This CDR3 is 16 amino acids long. The CDR3 protein is CASTTRTSGHHNEQFF. The CDR3 DNA reads as TGTGCCAGCACCACTCGGACTAGCGGGCATCACAATGAGCAGTTCTTC. Complete variable domain (other parts from reference TRBV7-2 and TRBJ2-1): GAGVSQSPSNKVTEKGKDVELRCDPISGHTALYWYRQSLGQGLEFLIYFQGNSAPDKSGLPSDRFSAERTGGSVSTLTIQRTQQEDSAVYLCASTTRTSGHHNEQFFGPGTRLTVL.